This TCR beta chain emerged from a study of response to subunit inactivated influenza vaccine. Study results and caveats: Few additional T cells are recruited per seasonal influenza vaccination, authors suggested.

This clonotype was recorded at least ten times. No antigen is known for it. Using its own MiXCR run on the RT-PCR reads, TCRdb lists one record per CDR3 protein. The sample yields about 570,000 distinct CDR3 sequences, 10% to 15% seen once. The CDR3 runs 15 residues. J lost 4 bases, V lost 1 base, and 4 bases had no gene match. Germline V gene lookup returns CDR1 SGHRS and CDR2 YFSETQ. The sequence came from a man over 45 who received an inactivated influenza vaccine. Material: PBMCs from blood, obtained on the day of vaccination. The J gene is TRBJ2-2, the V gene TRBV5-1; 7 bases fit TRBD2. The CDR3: CASSLYGGSTGELFF. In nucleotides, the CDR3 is TGCGCCAGCAGCTTGTACGGGGGGAGCACCGGGGAGCTGTTTTTT.